Listed here is a single T cell receptor (beta chain). This record belongs to a study of blood T cell repertoires in COVID-19. The protocol was immunoSEQ multiplex PCR, while the TCRdb copy is restricted to in-frame clones and leaves out a portion. The sample lists 150,000 to 200,000 clones; around 73% were seen once. There are 14 residues in the CDR3. CDR1 and CDR2 from the germline V gene are MNHEY and SVGAGI. V dropped 8 bases and J dropped 0 bases, with 11 bases sitting between them. Recovered status in Cohort 3 required two negative PCRs, clearance, or symptom resolution. This receptor was identified in a woman aged 50 to 60 who had recovered from COVID-19. This chain links TRBV6-5 with TRBJ2-4; D might be TRBD1 (6 bases). Sequenced material: PBMCs or T cells enriched from blood (not recorded which). The CDR3 reads CASDGQLAKNIQYF. CDR3 nucleotide sequence: TGTGCCAGCGATGGACAGTTAGCCAAAAACATTCAGTACTTC.